This T cell receptor (beta chain) was recorded in a study of a mutant IDH1 vaccine in newly diagnosed glioma. Turning to the study itself: Beginning 4-6 weeks after radiotherapy alone, or with temozolomide cycles, vaccination took place. Of the patients given treatment, approximately 62% were male and approximately 40% were female, and a mean age of around 38 years was recorded. Therapy received beforehand was radiotherapy, temozolomide, or both, with most patients given both.

The sample's time point: week 11, during vaccination. In every dose of vaccine, 300 ug of mutant IDH1 20-mer peptide was given alongside topical imiquimod. Remarks on this clone: Its specificity is unknown.

The data were produced by immunoSEQ multiplex PCR, yet TCRdb's version contains in-frame clones alone and is incomplete. The repertoire holds fewer than 70,000 clones, with under 85% as singletons. The clonotype was recovered from a man between 25 and 39 years old with glioma. Sequencing was performed on PBMCs, taken from a glioma patient whose treatment included an IDH1 peptide vaccine.

CDR3 region: CAISEASGRRTYNEQFF. CDR3 DNA: TGTGCCATCAGTGAGGCTAGCGGGAGAAGGACCTACAATGAGCAGTTCTTC. The chain recombines TRBV10-3 with TRBJ2-1; the match to TRBD2 covers 10 bases. The CDR3 is 17 amino acids. The germline gives CDR1 ENHRY, CDR2 SYGVKD. The V and J ends lost 2 bases and 2 bases, in that order; junction bases with no gene match: 6.